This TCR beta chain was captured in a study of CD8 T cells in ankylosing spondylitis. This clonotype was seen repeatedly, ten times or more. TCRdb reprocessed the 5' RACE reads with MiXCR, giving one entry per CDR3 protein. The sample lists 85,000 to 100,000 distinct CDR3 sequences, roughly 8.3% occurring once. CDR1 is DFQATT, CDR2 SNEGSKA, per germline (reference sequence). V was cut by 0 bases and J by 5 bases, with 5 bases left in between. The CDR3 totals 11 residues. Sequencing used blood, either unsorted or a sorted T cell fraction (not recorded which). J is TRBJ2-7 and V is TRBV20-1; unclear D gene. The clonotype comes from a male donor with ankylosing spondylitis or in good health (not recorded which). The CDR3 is CSARDRHEQYF. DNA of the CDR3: TGCAGTGCTAGAGATAGGCACGAGCAGTACTTC.